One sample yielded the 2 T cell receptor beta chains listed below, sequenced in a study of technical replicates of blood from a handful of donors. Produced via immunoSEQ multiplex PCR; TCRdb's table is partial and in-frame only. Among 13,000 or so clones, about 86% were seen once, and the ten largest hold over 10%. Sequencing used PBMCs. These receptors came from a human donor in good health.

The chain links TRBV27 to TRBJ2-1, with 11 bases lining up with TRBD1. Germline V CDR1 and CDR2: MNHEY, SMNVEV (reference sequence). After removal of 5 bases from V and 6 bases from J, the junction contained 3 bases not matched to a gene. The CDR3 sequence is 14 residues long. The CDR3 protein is CASSIGTGGNEQFF. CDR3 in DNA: TGTGCCAGCAGTATCGGGACAGGGGGCAATGAGCAGTTCTTC.

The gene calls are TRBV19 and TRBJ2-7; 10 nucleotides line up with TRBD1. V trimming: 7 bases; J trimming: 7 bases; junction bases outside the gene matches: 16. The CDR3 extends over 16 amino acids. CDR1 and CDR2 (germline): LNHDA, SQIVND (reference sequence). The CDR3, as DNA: TGTGCCAGTACCCGGCAGGTCGGACAGGGGGAAGGAGAGCAGTACTTC. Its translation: CASTRQVGQGEGEQYF.